This entry is about one TCR beta chain. This entry is derived from a study of blood T cell repertoires in COVID-19. Clones were read by immunoSEQ multiplex PCR, and TCRdb kept only the in-frame ones, dropping some. Of 130,000 or so clones in the sample, approximately 86% were seen once. Trimming at V came to 5 bases and at J to 1 base, leaving 7 bases not matched to a gene. CDR3 length: 15 residues. Germline loops: CDR1 LNHDA, CDR2 SQIVND (reference sequence). The TCR originated in a woman aged 55-70 years with acute or convalescent COVID-19. The V call is TRBV19, the J call TRBJ1-1; TRBD1 agrees at 7 bases. What was sequenced was peripheral blood. This CDR3 reads CASSLRQGTNTEAFF. The CDR3 DNA follows: TGTGCCAGTAGTCTAAGACAGGGTACGAACACTGAAGCTTTCTTT.